The sequence of this T cell receptor (beta chain) was determined in a study of monozygotic twins with inflammatory bowel disease. Germline V gene sequence: CDR1 SEHNR, CDR2 FQNEAQ (reference sequence). This CDR3 spans 15 amino acids. TCRdb reprocessed the 5' RACE reads and reports one entry per CDR3 protein, with no DNA. This sample's table has 110,000 to 150,000 distinct CDR3 sequences. This TCR came from a human donor with ulcerative colitis or Crohn's disease, or a healthy co-twin of an affected twin (not recorded which). Source material: blood. The genes are TRBV7-9 and TRBJ2-5; TCRdb names TRBD1, which stays unverified in the absence of DNA. The CDR3 loop reads CASSFGDTGGETQYF.